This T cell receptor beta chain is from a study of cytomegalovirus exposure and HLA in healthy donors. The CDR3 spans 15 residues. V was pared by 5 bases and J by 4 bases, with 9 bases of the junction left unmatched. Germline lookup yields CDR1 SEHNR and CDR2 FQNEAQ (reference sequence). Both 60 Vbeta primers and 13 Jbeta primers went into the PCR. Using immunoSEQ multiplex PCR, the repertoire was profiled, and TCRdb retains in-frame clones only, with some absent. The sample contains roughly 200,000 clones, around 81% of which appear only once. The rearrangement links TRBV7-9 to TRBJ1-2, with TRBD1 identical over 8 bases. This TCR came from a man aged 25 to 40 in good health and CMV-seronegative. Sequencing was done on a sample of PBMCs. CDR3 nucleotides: TGTGCCAGCAGCCCCCGGACAGGGTCATCCTATGGCTACACCTTC. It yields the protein CASSPRTGSSYGYTF.